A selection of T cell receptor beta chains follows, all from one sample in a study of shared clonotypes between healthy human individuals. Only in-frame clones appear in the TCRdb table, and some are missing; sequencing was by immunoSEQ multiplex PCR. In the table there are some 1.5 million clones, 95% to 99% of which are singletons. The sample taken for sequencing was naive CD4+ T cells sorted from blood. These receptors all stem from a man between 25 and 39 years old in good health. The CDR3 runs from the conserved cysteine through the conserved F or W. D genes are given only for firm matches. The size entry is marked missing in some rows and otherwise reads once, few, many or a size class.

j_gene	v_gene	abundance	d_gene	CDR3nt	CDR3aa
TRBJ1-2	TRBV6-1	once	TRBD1	TGTGCCAGCAGAAGACAGGGGAGTAGCGGCTATGGCTACACCTTC	CASRRQGSSGYGYTF
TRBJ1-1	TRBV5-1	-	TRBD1	TGCGCCAGCAGCTTCCAGACAGGGCCGAACACTGAAGCTTTCTTT	CASSFQTGPNTEAFF
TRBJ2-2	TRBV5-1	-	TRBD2	TGCGCCAGCAGCTCGGGACTAGCGGGAAGGGCCGGGGAGCTGTTTTTT	CASSSGLAGRAGELFF
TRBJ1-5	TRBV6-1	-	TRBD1	TGTGCCAGCACCAGGACAGGGTCCAATCAGCCCCAGCATTTT	CASTRTGSNQPQHF
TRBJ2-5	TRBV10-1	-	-	TGCGCCAGCAGTGAGTCGGACTATCAAGAGACCCAGTACTTC	CASSESDYQETQYF
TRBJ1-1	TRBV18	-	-	TGTGCCAGCTCACCCGGGCCCAATGAAGCTTTCTTT	CASSPGPNEAFF
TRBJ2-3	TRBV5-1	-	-	TGCGCCAGCAGCTTGGGTAGGGGAGCAGATACGCAGTATTTT	CASSLGRGADTQYF
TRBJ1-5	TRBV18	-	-	TGTGCCAGCTCACCACCGTGGCAGGGAAATCAGCCCCAGCATTTT	CASSPPWQGNQPQHF
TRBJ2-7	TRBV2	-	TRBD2	TGTGCCAGCAGGACCAGCGGGAAAAGCTCCTACGAGCAGTACTTC	CASRTSGKSSYEQYF
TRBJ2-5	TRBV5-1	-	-	TGCGCCACCACACTCTTCTCCTTAGAGACCCAGTACTTC	CATTLFSLETQYF
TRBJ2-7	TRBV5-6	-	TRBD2	TGTGCCAGCAGCTGGGGGTCAGGTAGCGGGAGCTACGAGCAGTACTTC	CASSWGSGSGSYEQYF
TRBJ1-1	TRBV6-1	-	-	TGTGCCAGCAGTGTCCTGGGTGGTGGTGCTTTCTTT	CASSVLGGGAFF
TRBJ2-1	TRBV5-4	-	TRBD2	TGTGCCAGCAGGGGACTAGCGGGGAGAAATGAGCAGTTCTTC	CASRGLAGRNEQFF
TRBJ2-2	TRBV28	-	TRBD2	TGTGCCAGCAGGCCTCCCGCTAGCGGGAGAGGGTCTCGGACCGGGGAGCTGTTTTTT	CASRPPASGRGSRTGELFF
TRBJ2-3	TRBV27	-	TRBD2	TGTGCCAGCAGTTTGACATCTGGCGGGAGAGATACGCAGTATTTT	CASSLTSGGRDTQYF
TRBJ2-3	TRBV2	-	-	TGTGCCAGCAGTGAAGCGCAGTCACTTACGCAGTATTTT	CASSEAQSLTQYF
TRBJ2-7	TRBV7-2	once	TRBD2	TGTGCCAGCAGCCTAGCCGGACTAGCGGTTACCTACGAGCAGTACTTC	CASSLAGLAVTYEQYF
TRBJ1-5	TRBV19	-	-	TGTGCCACCGGGTTTCTGGATCAGCCCCAGCATTTT	CATGFLDQPQHF
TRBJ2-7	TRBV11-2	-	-	TGTGCCAGCAGCTTAGCGAGCGGGCCCTACGAGCAGTACTTC	CASSLASGPYEQYF
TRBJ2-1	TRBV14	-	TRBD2	TGTGCCAGCAGCCTACTAGGAGCGGGAAAGGATGAGCAGTTCTTC	CASSLLGAGKDEQFF
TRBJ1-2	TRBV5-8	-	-	TGTGCCAGCAGCCCAATTTTGCCGGGGGGCTACACCTTC	CASSPILPGGYTF
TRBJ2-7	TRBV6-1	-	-	TGTGCCAGCAGTGAACTAGGTCGCGCGGTAGGCTCCTACTTC	CASSELGRAVGSYF
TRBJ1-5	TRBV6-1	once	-	TGTGCCAGCAGTGTTGACGGATACAATCAGCCCCAGCATTTT	CASSVDGYNQPQHF
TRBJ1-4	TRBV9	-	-	TGTGCCAGCAGCCCAACGGGGAGGAACGAAAAACTGTTTTTT	CASSPTGRNEKLFF
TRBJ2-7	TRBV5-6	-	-	TGTGCCAGCAGCTTGGGTGGATCTGGCTCCTACGAGCAGTACTTC	CASSLGGSGSYEQYF
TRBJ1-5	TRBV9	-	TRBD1	TGTGCCAGCAGCCCCCCCGGGACAGAAAATCAGCCCCAGCATTTT	CASSPPGTENQPQHF
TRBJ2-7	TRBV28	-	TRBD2	TGTGCCAGCAGTTTGAGGCAGGGCTTGAGCGGGAAGCAGTACTTC	CASSLRQGLSGKQYF
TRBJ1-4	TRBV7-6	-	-	TGTGCCAGCAGCTTAGCGCATGGGGTTTCGGCTAATGAAAAACTGTTTTTT	CASSLAHGVSANEKLFF
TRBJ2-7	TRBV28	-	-	TGTGCCAGCAGCCTCAACAGTGGGGCCTCCTACGAGCAGTACTTC	CASSLNSGASYEQYF
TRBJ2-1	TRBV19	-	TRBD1	TGTGCCAGTAGTATATTGTGGGGACAGGGCAATGAGCAGTTCTTC	CASSILWGQGNEQFF
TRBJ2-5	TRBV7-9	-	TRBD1	TGTGCCAGCAGCTTAGTACGGGACAGGGACAATAAAGAGACCCAGTACTTC	CASSLVRDRDNKETQYF
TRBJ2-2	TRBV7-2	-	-	TGTGCCAGCAGCTTAGTGGGCCTCCAGAACACCGGGGAGCTGTTTTTT	CASSLVGLQNTGELFF
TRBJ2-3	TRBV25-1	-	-	TGTGCCAGCAGTGCCGCGTGGGCCAGGACAGATACGCAGTATTTT	CASSAAWARTDTQYF